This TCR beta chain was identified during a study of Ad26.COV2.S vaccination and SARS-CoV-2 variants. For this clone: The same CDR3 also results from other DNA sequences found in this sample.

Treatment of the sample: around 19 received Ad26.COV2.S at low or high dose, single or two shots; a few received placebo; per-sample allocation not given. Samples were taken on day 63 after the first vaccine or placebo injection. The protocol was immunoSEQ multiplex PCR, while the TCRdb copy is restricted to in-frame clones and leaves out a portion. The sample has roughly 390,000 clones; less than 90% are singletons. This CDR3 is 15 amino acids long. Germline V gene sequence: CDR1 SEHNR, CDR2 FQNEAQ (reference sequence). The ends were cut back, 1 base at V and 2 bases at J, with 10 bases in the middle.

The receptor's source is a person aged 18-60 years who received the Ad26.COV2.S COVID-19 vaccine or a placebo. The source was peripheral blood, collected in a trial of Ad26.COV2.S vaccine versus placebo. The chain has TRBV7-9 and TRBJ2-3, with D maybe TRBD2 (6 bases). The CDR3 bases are TGTGCCAGCAGCTTAGTCGGGAGATCCACAGATACGCAGTATTTT. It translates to CASSLVGRSTDTQYF.